A single TCR beta chain is shown here with its context. V lost 8 bases, J lost 0 bases, and 17 bases lay in between. CDR1 GTSNPN and CDR2 SVGIG come from the germline V gene (reference sequence). The CDR3 contains 15 residues. Libraries were prepared by immunoSEQ multiplex PCR; TCRdb keeps only in-frame clonotypes and omits some of them. The table lists under 100,000 clones, about 96% of them singletons. The sample is drawn from a study of technical replicates of blood from a handful of donors. The receptor's source is a human donor in good health. The V gene is TRBV30, the J gene TRBJ1-3; D remains unclear. The sequencing sample was made of T cells isolated from PBMCs. The CDR3 region is CALGPAVSSGNTIYF. CDR3 DNA sequence: TGTGCCCTAGGGCCAGCGGTAAGCTCTGGAAACACCATATATTTT.